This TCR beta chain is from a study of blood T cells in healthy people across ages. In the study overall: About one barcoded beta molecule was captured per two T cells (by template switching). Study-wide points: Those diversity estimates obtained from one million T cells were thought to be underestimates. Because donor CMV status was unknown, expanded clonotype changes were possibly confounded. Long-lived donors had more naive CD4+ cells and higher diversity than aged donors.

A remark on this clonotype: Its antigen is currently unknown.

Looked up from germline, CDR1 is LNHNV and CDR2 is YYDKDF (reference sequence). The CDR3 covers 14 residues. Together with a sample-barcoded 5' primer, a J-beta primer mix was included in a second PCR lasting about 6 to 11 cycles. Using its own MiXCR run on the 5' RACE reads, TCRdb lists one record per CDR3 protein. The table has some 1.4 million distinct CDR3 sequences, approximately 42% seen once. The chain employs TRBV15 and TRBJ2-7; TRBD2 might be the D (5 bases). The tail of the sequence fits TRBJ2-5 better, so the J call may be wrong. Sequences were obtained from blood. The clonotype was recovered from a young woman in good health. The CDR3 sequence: CATSRKDGKETQYF. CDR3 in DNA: TGTGCCACCAGCAGAAAAGACGGGAAAGAGACCCAGTACTTC.